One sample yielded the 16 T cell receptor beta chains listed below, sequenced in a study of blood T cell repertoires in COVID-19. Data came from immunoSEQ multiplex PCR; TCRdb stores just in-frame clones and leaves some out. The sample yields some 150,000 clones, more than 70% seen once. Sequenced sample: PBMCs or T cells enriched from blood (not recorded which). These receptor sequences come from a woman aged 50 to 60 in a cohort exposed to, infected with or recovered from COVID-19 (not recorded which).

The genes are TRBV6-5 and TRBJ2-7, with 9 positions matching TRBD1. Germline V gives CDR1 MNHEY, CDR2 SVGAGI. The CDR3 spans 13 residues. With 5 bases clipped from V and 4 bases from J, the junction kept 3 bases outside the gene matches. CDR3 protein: CASSTGGRYEQYF. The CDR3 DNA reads TGTGCCAGCAGTACAGGGGGCCGGTACGAGCAGTACTTC.

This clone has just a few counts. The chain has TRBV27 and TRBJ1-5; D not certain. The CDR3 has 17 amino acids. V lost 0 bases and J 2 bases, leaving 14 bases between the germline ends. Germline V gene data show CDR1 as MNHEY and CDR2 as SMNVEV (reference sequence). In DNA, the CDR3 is TGTGCCAGCAGTTTATCGAGGGTGAACGGCCGCAATCAGCCCCAGCATTTT. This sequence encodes CASSLSRVNGRNQPQHF.

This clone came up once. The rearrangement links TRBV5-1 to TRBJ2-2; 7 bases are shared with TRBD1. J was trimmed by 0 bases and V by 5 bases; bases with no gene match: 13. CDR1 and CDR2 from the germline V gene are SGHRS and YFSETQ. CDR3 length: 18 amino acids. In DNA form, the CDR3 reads TGCGCCAGCAGAATGACGGGACAGCCAACATCGAACACCGGGGAGCTGTTTTTT. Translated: CASRMTGQPTSNTGELFF.

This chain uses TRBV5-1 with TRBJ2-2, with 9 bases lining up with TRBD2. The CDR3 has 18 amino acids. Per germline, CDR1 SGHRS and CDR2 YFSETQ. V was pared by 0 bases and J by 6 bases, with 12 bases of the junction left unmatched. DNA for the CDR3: TGCGCCAGCAGCTTGGTTGGTAGCGGGGGATCCCCCCCCGGGGAGCTGTTTTTT. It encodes CASSLVGSGGSPPGELFF.

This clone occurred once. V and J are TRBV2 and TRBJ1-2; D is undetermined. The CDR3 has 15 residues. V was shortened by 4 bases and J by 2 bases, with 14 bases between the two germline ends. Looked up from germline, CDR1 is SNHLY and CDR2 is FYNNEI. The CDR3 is CASSGLRVPNYGYTF. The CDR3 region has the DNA TGTGCCAGCAGTGGCCTACGAGTGCCCAACTATGGCTACACCTTC.

The CDR3 here is CASSDRGFGQGREKLFF. CDR3 nucleotides: TGTGCCAGCAGTGATAGGGGGTTTGGGCAGGGAAGGGAAAAACTGTTTTTT. The genes are TRBV6-1 and TRBJ1-4, with D possibly being TRBD1 (6 bases). Germline CDR1 MNHNS, CDR2 SASEGT. There are 17 residues in the CDR3. Trimming left V 3 bases short and J 8 bases short, with 22 bases between.

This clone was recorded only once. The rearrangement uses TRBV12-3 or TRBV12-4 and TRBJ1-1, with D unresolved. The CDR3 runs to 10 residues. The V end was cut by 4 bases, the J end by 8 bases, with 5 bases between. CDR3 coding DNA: TGTGCCAGCAGTTCGGGAGAAGCTTTCTTT. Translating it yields CASSSGEAFF.

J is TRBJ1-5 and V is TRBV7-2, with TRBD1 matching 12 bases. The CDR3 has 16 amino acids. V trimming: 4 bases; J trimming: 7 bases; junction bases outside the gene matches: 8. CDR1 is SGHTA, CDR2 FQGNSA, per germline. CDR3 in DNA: TGTGCCAGCAGCTCTCATTGGGGACAGGGGGCACAGCCCCAGCATTTT. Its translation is CASSSHWGQGAQPQHF.

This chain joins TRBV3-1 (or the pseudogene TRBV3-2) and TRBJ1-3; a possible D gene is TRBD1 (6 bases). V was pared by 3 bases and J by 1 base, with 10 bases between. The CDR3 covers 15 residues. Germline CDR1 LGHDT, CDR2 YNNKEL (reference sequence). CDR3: CASSQQQGSGNTIYF. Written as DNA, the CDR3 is TGTGCCAGCAGCCAGCAACAGGGATCTGGAAACACCATATATTTT.

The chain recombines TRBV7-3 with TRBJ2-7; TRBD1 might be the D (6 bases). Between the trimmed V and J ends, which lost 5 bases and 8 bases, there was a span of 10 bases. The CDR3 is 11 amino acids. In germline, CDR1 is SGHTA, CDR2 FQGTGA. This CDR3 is CASSEGDKQYF. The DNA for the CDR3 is TGTGCCAGCAGCGAAGGGGACAAGCAGTACTTC.

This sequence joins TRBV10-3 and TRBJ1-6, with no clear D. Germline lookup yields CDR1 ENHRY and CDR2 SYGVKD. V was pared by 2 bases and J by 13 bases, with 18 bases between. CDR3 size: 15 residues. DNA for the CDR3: TGTGCCATCAGTGAGCCTGCCGCTTCAGGTTTCCCCCTCCACTTT. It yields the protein CAISEPAASGFPLHF.

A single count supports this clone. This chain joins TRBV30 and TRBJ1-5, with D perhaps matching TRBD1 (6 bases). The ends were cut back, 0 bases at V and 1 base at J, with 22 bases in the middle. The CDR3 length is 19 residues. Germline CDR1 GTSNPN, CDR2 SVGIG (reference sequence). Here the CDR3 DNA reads TGTGCCTGGAGTGTACGGGGGGCAGAGGGAGTAGTCAGCAATCAGCCCCAGCATTTT. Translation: CAWSVRGAEGVVSNQPQHF.

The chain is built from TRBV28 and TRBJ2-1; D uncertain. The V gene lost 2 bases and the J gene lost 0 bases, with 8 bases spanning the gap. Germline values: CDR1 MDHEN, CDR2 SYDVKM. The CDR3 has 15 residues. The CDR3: CASSLSPSSYNEQFF. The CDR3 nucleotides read TGTGCCAGCAGTTTAAGTCCCAGCTCCTACAATGAGCAGTTCTTC.

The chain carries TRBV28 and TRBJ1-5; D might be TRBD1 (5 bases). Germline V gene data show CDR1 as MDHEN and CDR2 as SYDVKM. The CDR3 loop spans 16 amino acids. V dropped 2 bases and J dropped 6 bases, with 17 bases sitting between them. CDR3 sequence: CASSLGGTVFGQPQHF. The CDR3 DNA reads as TGTGCCAGCAGTTTAGGAGGGACTGTCTTCGGTCAGCCCCAGCATTTT.

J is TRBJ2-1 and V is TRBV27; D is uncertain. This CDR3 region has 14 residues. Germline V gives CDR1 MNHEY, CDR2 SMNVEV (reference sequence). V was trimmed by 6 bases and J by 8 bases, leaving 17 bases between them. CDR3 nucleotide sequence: TGTGCCAGCAGCTGGGTGACTGACGGGTATGAGCAGTTCTTC. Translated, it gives CASSWVTDGYEQFF.

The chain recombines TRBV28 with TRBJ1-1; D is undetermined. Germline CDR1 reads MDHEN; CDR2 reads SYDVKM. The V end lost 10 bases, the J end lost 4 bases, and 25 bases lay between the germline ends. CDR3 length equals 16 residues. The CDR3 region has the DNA TGTGCCACCGTTGGGGTTTCGGGAGGAGGGATCACTGAAGCTTTCTTT. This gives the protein CATVGVSGGGITEAFF.